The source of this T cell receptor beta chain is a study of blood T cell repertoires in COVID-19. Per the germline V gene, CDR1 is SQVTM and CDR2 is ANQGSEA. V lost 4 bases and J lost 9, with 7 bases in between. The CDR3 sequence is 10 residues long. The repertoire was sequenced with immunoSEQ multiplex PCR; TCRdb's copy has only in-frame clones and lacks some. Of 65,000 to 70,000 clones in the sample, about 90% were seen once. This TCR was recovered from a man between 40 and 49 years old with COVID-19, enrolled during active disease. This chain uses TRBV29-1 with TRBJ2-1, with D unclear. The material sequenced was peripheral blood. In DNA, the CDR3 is TGCAGCGTTGTTCGAGCTGAGCAGTTCTTC. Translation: CSVVRAEQFF.